The rows below give T cell receptor beta chains drawn from one sample of a study of CD4 T cells in relation to SARS-CoV-2 and coronaviruses. Antigens of these TCRs are unknown. The repertoire was sequenced with immunoSEQ multiplex PCR; TCRdb's copy has only in-frame clones and lacks some. The sample contains 20,000 or so clones, more than 65% of which appear only once. The source material was CD4+ T cells from PBMCs, cultured in vitro. These receptors all stem from a human donor in good health. CDR3s include the opening cysteine and the closing phenylalanine or tryptophan. A D gene is named only where the DNA matches it firmly. Part of the rows lack a size; the others show once, few, many or a class for expanded clones.

TRBV15	-	few	TRBJ2-7	CATSREPSSLYEQYF	TGTGCCACCAGCAGAGAGCCTAGCAGCCTCTACGAGCAGTACTTC
TRBV6-2/TRBV6-3	TRBD2	-	TRBJ2-1	CASSSGSRYNEQFF	TGTGCCAGCAGTAGCGGGAGCAGGTACAATGAGCAGTTCTTC
TRBV19	-	-	TRBJ2-3	CASSYMGTGAADTQYF	TGTGCCAGTAGCTACATGGGGACGGGAGCGGCAGATACGCAGTATTTT
TRBV7-9	-	-	TRBJ1-1	CASSNTTASPTEAFF	TGTGCCAGCAGCAACACGACAGCATCGCCCACTGAAGCTTTCTTT
TRBV27	-	-	TRBJ1-4	CASSFSLRSATNEKLFF	TGTGCCAGCAGTTTTTCGCTCAGGAGTGCAACTAATGAAAAACTGTTTTTT
TRBV5-1	TRBD2	-	TRBJ2-3	CASSEERAGGTDTQYF	TGCGCCAGCAGCGAGGAGCGGGCGGGGGGCACAGATACGCAGTATTTT
TRBV7-6	TRBD1	-	TRBJ1-1	CASSSQTGTTTEAFF	TGTGCCAGCAGTTCCCAGACAGGGACGACCACTGAAGCTTTCTTT
TRBV27	-	-	TRBJ1-2	CASRRSPGSYGYTF	TGTGCCAGCAGACGCTCGCCAGGGTCCTATGGCTACACCTTC
TRBV29-1	-	once	TRBJ2-1	CSVLAGPTYNEQFF	TGCAGCGTCCTGGCGGGCCCGACCTACAATGAGCAGTTCTTC
TRBV9	TRBD2	-	TRBJ2-1	CASSLGAQRENEQFF	TGTGCCAGCAGCCTAGGAGCCCAGCGGGAAAATGAGCAGTTCTTC